The clone carrying this TCR beta chain was recorded at least ten times. Its specificity is not known. This record belongs to a study of blood T cells in healthy people across ages. Regarding the study as a whole: The lack of PBMC sorting stopped any conclusive naive versus antigen-experienced comparison.

Germline V lookup: CDR1 SGHKS, CDR2 YYEKEE (reference sequence). Between the trimmed V and J ends, which lost 7 bases and 5 bases, there was a span of 18 bases. This CDR3 contains 14 residues. Each donor's blood draw was approximately 10 milliliters of peripheral blood. In each sample, at least 6.5 million PBMCs were isolated. A second 7 to 11 cycle PCR used barcoded and J-beta primers. TCRdb re-called the 5' RACE reads with MiXCR, one entry per CDR3 protein. The repertoire includes more than 900,000 distinct CDR3 sequences, about 28% of them detected once, and about a tenth sits in the top ten. This sample also appeared in a second study, on T cells of mothers and their children.

The sample consisted of blood. The TCR comes from a woman aged 40-49 years in good health. V and J are TRBV5-5 and TRBJ2-5, with D perhaps matching TRBD2 (6 bases). The CDR3 here is CASGNTGRRETQYF. In DNA form, the CDR3 reads TGTGCCAGCGGCAACACCGGGAGAAGGGAGACCCAGTACTTC. Combining the CDR3 with reference TRBV5-5 and TRBJ2-5 gives the whole variable domain DAGVTQSPTHLIKTRGQQVTLRCSPISGHKSVSWYQQVLGQGPQFIFQYYEKEERGRGNFPDRFSARQFPNYSSELNVNALLLGDSALYLCASGNTGRRETQYFGPGTRLLVL.